This TCR beta chain was identified during a study of shared clonotypes between healthy human individuals. Sequenced by immunoSEQ multiplex PCR; TCRdb stores in-frame clones only, minus some. Here the sample spans 2 million to 2.5 million clones, under 97% being singletons. The CDR3 loop spans 14 amino acids. Germline values: CDR1 LGHNA, CDR2 YSLEER. Trimming cost V 2 bases and J 6 bases, with 12 bases left between them. The gene calls are TRBV4-3 and TRBJ2-3, with unresolved D. Sequencing used naive CD4+ T cells sorted from blood. Regarding subset: CD45RA+ positively selected. This receptor was obtained from a man between 18 and 35 years old in good health. The CDR3: CASSQSSSYDTQYF. CDR3 DNA: TGCGCCAGCAGCCAATCAAGCTCTTATGATACGCAGTATTTT.